This record looks at one T cell receptor beta chain sequence and its context. This clone was seen only once. The antigen it recognizes is unknown. No quality values exist for individual bases; no much larger clone is one base distant. The library was generated by the immunoSEQ multiplex PCR assay. Rearranged TCR beta chain sequences were amplified using the hsTCRB Kit according to the manufacturer's protocol. Sequencing of TCRB libraries was carried out on an Illumina MiSeq. The paper's data handling went like this. The proprietary platform of the kit vendor was used for demultiplexing, trimming and gene mapping. In TCRdb, the immuneACCESS table is reduced to in-frame sequences with V and J assigned. These tables do not hold every clone; where another copy was compared, an unresolved V gene accounts for under half, and the others remain unexplained. Clonal size and the V and J genes are those of that table, whereas D and trimming came from the DNA. For this sample there are 80,000 to 100,000 clones; roughly 75% appear just once. Jointly, the top ten make up approximately 7.9% of the sample.

Its CDR3 holds 14 amino acids, cysteine through phenylalanine. CDR3 DNA only is kept here, 42 bases in frame from base 1. At the junction V is shortened by 7 bases and J by 4 bases, with 17 bases in between. CDR1 and CDR2 were assigned from the germline V gene as SNHLY and FYNNEI. Sample time point, as interpreted from the label and publication: baseline, week 1 (first vaccination visit). Interpreted using the paper, the treatment or condition label stands for: pre-vaccination baseline after standard-of-care therapy. The donors had newly diagnosed IDH1-mutant astrocytomas of WHO grade 3 or 4 that showed loss of nuclear ATRX. The samples were drawn from NOA16, a multicentre, single-arm, open-label phase I trial in Germany that tested a mutant IDH1 peptide vaccine in humans for the first time. For immunogenicity testing, the blood drawn at visit V03 was used as the baseline sample. Genomic DNA for TCRB sequencing was isolated from EDTA blood with the DNeasy Blood and Tissue Kit.

The sample comes from a study of a mutant IDH1 vaccine in newly diagnosed glioma (dated by TCRdb to about 2021). With respect to the entire study: The roughly 35 treated patients were approximately 62% male and around 40% female, with a mean age of approximately 38 years. Prior to enrollment, standard therapy consisting of radiotherapy alone, temozolomide alone, or radiochemotherapy with temozolomide had been administered to patients, with the combination being received by most patients. For exploratory analyses, about two dozen treated patients had longitudinal TCRB deep sequencing done wherever samples were available. Six visits were used for peripheral blood collection: V03 (baseline), V05, V07, V10, V12 and V13. Results the study describes overall, beyond this receptor: Pseudoprogression appeared unrelated to alterations in the top peripheral T cell clonotypes detected by TCRB sequencing. Across multiple MHC alleles, vaccine-induced immune responses were seen in about 93% of patients. The authors noted that analyses of patient blood samples could not be reproduced because of sample limitations. Selection of PBMC samples for TCRB deep sequencing was based on availability.

The rearrangement joined TRBV2 to TRBJ2-7; matching of 5 bases hints at TRBD2 as the D gene. The sample was PBMCs, taken from a glioma patient treated with radiotherapy, temozolomide or both. The origin of this receptor is a middle-aged man with glioma. This receptor has the CDR3 CASTVSSTFYEQYF. The DNA is TGTGCCAGCACGGTTTCTAGCACTTTTTACGAGCAGTACTTC.